These T cell receptor beta chains were read from a single sample in a study of T cells in Graves' hyperthyroidism and ophthalmopathy. TCRdb processed the multiplex PCR reads anew with MiXCR; each CDR3 protein has one entry. Of roughly 700,000 distinct CDR3 sequences in the sample, roughly 17% are singletons; the top ten hold 15% to 19%. The sequenced material came from blood. These receptor sequences come from a man in his forties or fifties with Graves' hyperthyroidism. Each CDR3 is given with its conserved first and last residue. D genes are given only for firm matches. Not every row has a clone size; where given, it reads once, few, many or a size class.

V gene,D gene,clone size,J gene,CDR3 DNA,CDR3 protein
TRBV3-1,.,few,TRBJ1-5,TGTGCCAGCAGCCAAGATCTAGGGTTGGGTCAGCCCCAGCATTTT,CASSQDLGLGQPQHF
TRBV9,TRBD2,few,TRBJ2-5,TGTGCCAGCAGCGTATTAAGCGGGAGGGCGGAGACCCAGTACTTC,CASSVLSGRAETQYF
TRBV7-2,TRBD2,few,TRBJ2-7,TGTGCCAGCAGCTTAAAGCTAGCGGGAACCTACGAGCAGTACTTC,CASSLKLAGTYEQYF
TRBV10-3,TRBD1,.,TRBJ1-1,TGTGCCCTCAGGGACAGGGAATCGTCTGAAGCTTTCTTT,CALRDRESSEAFF
TRBV4-1,.,few,TRBJ2-7,TGCGCCAGCAGCCAAGGCGGGAACGGTCTCTCCTACGAGCAGTACTTC,CASSQGGNGLSYEQYF
TRBV19,TRBD1,few,TRBJ2-1,TGTGCCAGTAGTATAGTTGGGACAGGGAGCTCCTACAATGAGCAGTTCTTC,CASSIVGTGSSYNEQFF
TRBV30,.,many,TRBJ2-1,TGTGCCTGGAGTGGCGGAAGGGGGAGATCCCACAATGAGCAGTTCTTC,CAWSGGRGRSHNEQFF
TRBV20-1,TRBD2,.,TRBJ2-1,TGCAGTGCCGCAATGGGGCTAGCGGGAGTTAATGAGCAGTTCTTC,CSAAMGLAGVNEQFF
TRBV14,TRBD2,.,TRBJ2-2,TGTGCCAGCAGCCAAGAGCGTCGTTTCATAAGGACTAGCGGGGTCACCGGGGAGCTGTTTTTT,CASSQERRFIRTSGVTGELFF
TRBV2,.,.,TRBJ2-7,TGTGCCAGCAGTGATGACCATTTGGCAGGCGAACTCTCCTACGAGCAGTACTTC,CASSDDHLAGELSYEQYF
TRBV4-2,TRBD2,few,TRBJ2-4,TGTGCCAGCAGCCACTCCGGGACTAGCGGGGACATTCAGTACTTC,CASSHSGTSGDIQYF
TRBV27,.,many,TRBJ2-7,TGTGCCAGCAGTTACAGGGATCAGCCCTACGAGCAGTACTTC,CASSYRDQPYEQYF
TRBV2,TRBD1,.,TRBJ2-7,TGTGCCAGCAGTGATGACAGGGCGGATACGTCGGAGCAGTACTTC,CASSDDRADTSEQYF
TRBV5-4,.,many,TRBJ2-5,TGTGCCAGCAGCTTCCGGGACCTCGGCGAGACCCAGTACTTC,CASSFRDLGETQYF
TRBV7-9,.,.,TRBJ1-4,TGTGCCAGCAGCTCACAGGTTGGAGATGAAAAACTGCTTTTT,CASSSQVGDEKLLF
TRBV7-3,.,.,TRBJ1-1,TGTGCCAGCAGCTTAAGAAGCCAGAACACTGAAGCTTTCTTT,CASSLRSQNTEAFF
TRBV9,.,.,TRBJ2-7,TGTGCCAGCAGCGTAGGTCAGGCGGAGGGCTACGAGCAGTACTTC,CASSVGQAEGYEQYF
TRBV29-1,.,many,TRBJ1-4,TGCAGCGCAAAACTTGCTACCCGAGGGGAAAAACTGTTTTTT,CSAKLATRGEKLFF
TRBV6-1,TRBD2,few,TRBJ2-1,TGTGCCAGCAGCTTAACTAGCGCGGGTGAGCAGTTCTTC,CASSLTSAGEQFF